This T cell receptor beta chain was identified in a study of beta chain features in type 1 diabetes. Every single donor gave one heparinised blood draw, and these averaged around 110 mL. Of note for this clone: This sample also contains other DNA sequences that code for the same CDR3.

V lost 5 bases and J lost 6, with 14 bases in between. The length of the CDR3 is 14 residues. Per germline, CDR1 SGHTA and CDR2 FQGNSA. The sequenced template was cDNA made from the entire isolated RNA. Libraries were prepared by immunoSEQ multiplex PCR; TCRdb keeps only in-frame clonotypes and omits some of them. Altogether around 300,000 clones are present, about 7.8% being singletons, with the ten largest covering over 0.8%. Sequencing was carried out using central memory CD4+ T cells from blood. The receptor's source is a woman younger than 30 in good health. V usage is TRBV7-2 and J usage is TRBJ1-5; possible D gene TRBD1, 6 bases. The CDR3 sequence is CASSATGGGQPQHF. The CDR3 nucleotides are TGTGCCAGCAGCGCGACAGGCGGCGGTCAGCCCCAGCATTTT.